These 6 T cell receptor beta chains originate from one sample sequenced in a study of blood T cell repertoires in COVID-19. Sequencing was performed with immunoSEQ multiplex PCR; in TCRdb, only in-frame clones are kept and a portion is missing. The table includes some 110,000 clones, approximately 85% detected once. The specimen was peripheral blood. The receptors stem from a human donor in a cohort sampled during active COVID-19.

The CDR3 is CASSQRLGEDTQYF. CDR3 DNA sequence: TGTGCCAGCAGCCAGAGACTAGGGGAAGATACGCAGTATTTT. V is TRBV7-9 and J is TRBJ2-3, with D perhaps TRBD2 (6 bases). This CDR3 has 14 residues. The germline CDR1 and CDR2 sequences are SEHNR and FQNEAQ (reference sequence). Between the trimmed V and J ends, which lost 5 bases and 5 bases, there was a span of 14 bases.

V usage is TRBV7-2 and J usage is TRBJ2-3, with D unresolved. Trimming cost V 0 bases and J 5 bases, with 3 bases left between them. The germline CDR1 and CDR2 sequences are SGHTA and FQGNSA. This CDR3 is 12 amino acids long. The DNA of the CDR3 is TGTGCCAGCAGCTTAGCCAGAGATACGCAGTATTTT. Its translation: CASSLARDTQYF.

The CDR3 DNA is TGTGCCACCCGAAATCCCATCGGGTCGTTTCCCCAGCATTTT. As protein: CATRNPIGSFPQHF. V gene TRBV28 combines with J gene TRBJ1-5; no definite D call. Per germline, CDR1 MDHEN and CDR2 SYDVKM. CDR3 length: 14 residues. V was clipped by 10 bases and J by 10 bases, with 23 bases between them.

The chain carries TRBV9 and TRBJ2-2, with D uncertain. The CDR3 runs to 16 residues. The V end was cut by 3 bases, the J end by 0 bases, with 12 bases between. Germline CDR1 SGDLS, CDR2 YYNGEE. The CDR3, as DNA: TGTGCCAGCAGCGGATTTCAGGTTCCGAACACCGGGGAGCTGTTTTTT. Residues: CASSGFQVPNTGELFF.

The chain carries TRBV14 and TRBJ2-3; D is perhaps TRBD2 (5 bases). CDR1 and CDR2 from the germline V gene are SGHDN and FVKESK. Trimming pared 1 base from V and 4 bases from J, leaving 12 bases between. The CDR3 contains 15 residues. CDR3 sequence: CASSQGEKIADTQYF. The CDR3 bases are TGTGCCAGCAGCCAAGGGGAGAAGATCGCAGATACGCAGTATTTT.

The rearrangement uses TRBV7-9 and TRBJ2-5; 8 bases line up with TRBD1. The V and J ends lost 6 bases and 5 bases, in that order; junction bases with no gene match: 8. Germline V gene lookup returns CDR1 SEHNR and CDR2 FQNEAQ (reference sequence). The CDR3 has 14 amino acids. The CDR3 DNA sequence: TGTGCCAGCAGACGGACAGGGAACGAGGAGACCCAGTACTTC. As protein: CASRRTGNEETQYF.